This entry concerns a single T cell receptor (beta chain). The antigen remains unidentified. This CDR3 contains 15 residues. The germline V gene has CDR1 SGHTA and CDR2 FQGNSA. V was pared by 1 base and J by 6 bases, with 8 bases of the junction left unmatched. This sample is part of a study of T cells after yellow fever vaccination. Study-wide results and caveats: After the booster, over 95% of CD4 and 75% to 90% of CD8 primary-response clones were re-detected.

From the 5' RACE reads, TCRdb called clonotypes with MiXCR, one entry per CDR3 protein. The table shows fewer than 350,000 distinct CDR3 sequences, with roughly 8.7% occurring only once. The specimen comprised PBMCs, sampled on the day of the first yellow fever vaccination. The rearrangement uses TRBV7-2 and TRBJ2-7, with 8 nucleotides matching TRBD2. The sequence was collected from a man aged 18 to 29 who received the YFV17D yellow fever vaccine. The CDR3 loop is CASSLDLLGGGEQYF. The CDR3 region has the DNA TGTGCCAGCAGCTTAGACCTTCTCGGGGGGGGCGAGCAGTACTTC.